These T cell receptor beta chains were read from a single sample in a study of shared clonotypes between healthy human individuals. This table comes from immunoSEQ multiplex PCR, and its TCRdb copy is limited to in-frame clones, with some not included. The table has 2 million to 2.5 million clones, roughly 90% seen once. Sequencing was carried out using naive CD4+ T cells from PBMCs. The receptors here all came from a man aged 18-30 years in good health. Some clones in this sample may be carry-over from other donors' samples. Both conserved end residues are trimmed from each CDR3.

J	V	CDR3
TRBJ1-5	TRBV7-9	ASSLDAVANQPQH
TRBJ2-3	TRBV5-4	ASSLGLALRTDTQY
TRBJ2-7	TRBV12-5	ASGLNPGTSGSGPHEQY
TRBJ1-2	TRBV7-2	ASTPGQNYGYT
TRBJ2-5	TRBV5-1	ASSLGTSGTLATQY
TRBJ2-1	TRBV6-5	ASSPPGLARNEQF
TRBJ1-1	TRBV28	AVRRDTEAF
TRBJ1-1	TRBV7-9	ASSSGYGRTEAF
TRBJ1-4	TRBV5-1	ASSSRTGGFGEKLF
TRBJ2-7	TRBV15	ATSREGLRGAEQY
TRBJ2-7	TRBV2	ASSERGRSWEQY
TRBJ1-1	TRBV7-9	ASSSGQGFEKNTEAF
TRBJ2-3	TRBV6-5	ASTRHGPGTDTQY
TRBJ2-3	TRBV5-1	ASSLGGKDTQY
TRBJ1-1	TRBV19	ASSARHQNTEAF
TRBJ2-7	TRBV5-1	ASSSPISYEQY
TRBJ1-2	TRBV6-6	ASSTAGESYGYT
TRBJ2-1	TRBV11-2	ASSPRTSRGEQF
TRBJ2-2	TRBV6-1	ASRITDTGELF
TRBJ1-5	TRBV27	ASSPYRVGQPQH
TRBJ1-1	TRBV2	ASSEGQGADTEAF
TRBJ1-5	TRBV28	ASNLYPEQPQH
TRBJ2-4	TRBV6-5	ASSYTQLAGRNIQY
TRBJ2-7	TRBV11-2	ASTSIALAVSYEQY
TRBJ2-7	TRBV5-1	ASSWGTSGRGDYEQY
TRBJ2-5	TRBV7-3	ASSSTGGRETQY
TRBJ1-5	TRBV28	ASSPPGWVGQPQH
TRBJ2-1	TRBV27	ASSFLAGGPGEQF
TRBJ2-7	TRBV19	ASSINGGLREQY
TRBJ1-3	TRBV7-9	ASSSPGTGGNTIY
TRBJ1-2	TRBV19	ASGRQGKAYGYT
TRBJ1-5	TRBV28	ASSPGRRGTNQPQH
TRBJ1-2	TRBV30	AWDGNGRENGYT
TRBJ1-5	TRBV7-8	ASSSQDRAYNINQPQH
TRBJ1-5	TRBV5-1	ASSFYPNSNQPQH
TRBJ1-4	TRBV28	ASIPGTGSREKLF
TRBJ2-3	TRBV19	ASSDRQADTQY
TRBJ2-1	TRBV15	ATSRATADNEQF
TRBJ2-3	TRBV5-1	ASSLGGGVDTQY
TRBJ1-1	TRBV7-2	ASSLTGGMNTEAF
TRBJ1-1	TRBV11-2	ASSLDRAPIEAF
TRBJ1-3	TRBV7-2	ASSLETGVLSGNTIY
TRBJ1-1	TRBV7-2	ASSYSFMNTEAF
TRBJ2-6	TRBV7-9	ASSLRRAPSGANVLT
TRBJ1-5	TRBV19	ASSLPLGGRGNQPQH
TRBJ2-6	TRBV7-9	ASSPNRGLKAGANVLT
TRBJ1-1	TRBV15	ATSLRPNTEAF